A single sample is the source of the 22 T cell receptor beta chains below, sequenced in a study of CD8+ T cells in alopecia areata. The sequencing template was cDNA reverse transcribed from extracted RNA. The protocol was immunoSEQ multiplex PCR, while the TCRdb copy is restricted to in-frame clones and leaves out a portion. The table lists some 170,000 clones, 50% to 60% of them singletons. The specimen comprised CD4+ T cells sorted from blood, sampled at week 0. The receptors were sampled from a human donor with alopecia areata.

This chain links TRBV6-1 with TRBJ2-7; the D gene is possibly TRBD1 (5 bases). From germline, CDR1 is MNHNS and CDR2 SASEGT. The V and J ends lost 2 bases and 2 bases respectively, with 7 bases between them. There are 13 residues in the CDR3. CDR3 sequence reads: CASSEQTAYEQYF. The DNA for the CDR3 is TGTGCCAGCAGTGAACAGACAGCCTACGAGCAGTACTTC.

The chain joins TRBV30 to TRBJ2-7; D could derive from TRBD1 or TRBD2 (5 bases each). Trimming stripped 1 base from V and 3 bases from J, with 13 bases between. Germline CDR1 GTSNPN, CDR2 SVGIG (reference sequence). The CDR3 consists of 14 residues. CDR3 bases: TGTGCCTGGAGTGGACGGGACCGAGACTACGAGCAGTACTTC. As protein: CAWSGRDRDYEQYF.

Only one count was recorded for this clone. The chain links TRBV30 to TRBJ2-5; D unresolved. Trimming left V 3 bases short and J 3 bases short, with 20 bases between. The CDR3 totals 16 residues. Germline V CDR1 and CDR2: GTSNPN, SVGIG (reference sequence). The CDR3 sequence: CAWRKYGYTIEETQYF. CDR3 DNA: TGTGCCTGGAGGAAATACGGGTACACCATAGAAGAGACCCAGTACTTC.

Worth noting for this clone: The same CDR3 arises from other DNA sequences in this sample as well. The chain carries TRBV29-1 and TRBJ1-1, with 7 positions matching TRBD1. CDR3 size: 13 residues. CDR1 is SQVTM, CDR2 ANQGSEA, per germline. V shed 8 bases and J 0 bases; nucleotides not matched to a gene: 6. The CDR3 is CSTRQGMNTEAFF. The CDR3 coding sequence is TGCAGCACAAGACAGGGCATGAACACTGAAGCTTTCTTT.

This clone showed up just a few times. The chain is built from TRBV29-1 and TRBJ2-7; tentative D call: TRBD2 (7 bases). The CDR3 length is 13 residues. Per the germline V gene, CDR1 is SQVTM and CDR2 is ANQGSEA. V lost 6 bases, J lost 2 bases, and 14 bases lay in between. Here the CDR3 DNA reads TGCAGCGTGGAGGAGGGGGGGGCCTACGAGCAGTACTTC. Its translation: CSVEEGGAYEQYF.

This clone was seen just once. Other DNA sequences in the sample encode the same CDR3. The rearrangement joins TRBV29-1 to TRBJ1-1; tentative D call: TRBD1 (5 bases). The CDR3 covers 13 residues. Germline CDR1 is SQVTM and CDR2 is ANQGSEA. The ends were cut back, 1 base at V and 4 bases at J, with 10 bases in the middle. The CDR3 bases are TGCAGCGTTGAAGTCGGGGGTGGCACTGAAGCTTTCTTT. Its protein is CSVEVGGGTEAFF.

V is TRBV7-6 and J is TRBJ2-5; tentative D call: TRBD1 (5 bases). Germline CDR1 is SGHVS and CDR2 is FNYEAQ. The CDR3 spans 18 residues. V was trimmed by 4 bases and J by 5 bases, leaving 26 bases between them. Here the CDR3 DNA reads TGTGCCAGCAGCTCAGCCGCAGGGTTCGGTGTGACCTGGGAGACCCAGTACTTC. Translating gives CASSSAAGFGVTWETQYF.

This sequence joins TRBV5-6 and TRBJ2-1; D not certain. The germline V and J ends were trimmed by 5 bases and 12 bases, with 15 bases remaining between them. The CDR3 length is 12 residues. Looked up from germline, CDR1 is SGHDT and CDR2 is YYEEEE. CDR3 nucleotide sequence: TGTGCCAGCAGATCTGCGGAGCTGAGGCAGTTCTTC. Its protein is CASRSAELRQFF.

The rearrangement links TRBV5-1 to TRBJ2-7; the D gene could be TRBD1 or TRBD2 (5 bases each). The CDR3 loop spans 14 amino acids. Germline CDR1 is SGHRS and CDR2 is YFSETQ. Trimming pared 4 bases from V and 6 bases from J, leaving 17 bases between. The chain's CDR3 is CASSPVGTGPEQYF. The CDR3 bases are TGCGCCAGCAGCCCGGTGGGGACGGGCCCCGAGCAGTACTTC. Together with reference TRBV5-1 and TRBJ2-7, the CDR3 gives the full variable domain: KAGVTQTPRYLIKTRGQQVTLSCSPISGHRSVSWYQQTPGQGLQFLFEYFSETQRNKGNFPGRFSGRQFSNSRSEMNVSTLELGDSALYLCASSPVGTGPEQYFGPGTRLTVT.

V and J are TRBV7-9 and TRBJ2-7; 8 nucleotides match TRBD1. Trimming at V came to 5 bases and at J to 0 bases, leaving 12 bases not matched to a gene. The CDR3 runs 17 residues. CDR1 is SEHNR, CDR2 FQNEAQ, per germline (reference sequence). The CDR3 DNA reads as TGTGCCAGCAGCGGAGGGTGGGGACAGGCGATCTCCTACGAGCAGTACTTC. Translated: CASSGGWGQAISYEQYF. The full variable domain, its missing parts supplied by reference TRBV7-9 and TRBJ2-7, is DTGVSQNPRHKITKRGQNVTFRCDPISEHNRLYWYRQTLGQGPEFLTYFQNEAQLEKSRLLSDRFSAERPKGSFSTLEIQRTEQGDSAMYLCASSGGWGQAISYEQYFGPGTRLTVT.

As concerns this clone: This may be a read error, as it is one base from a much larger clone. The chain couples TRBV6-1 to TRBJ1-5, with no clear D. The CDR3 extends over 12 amino acids. V lost 2 bases and J lost 4, with 3 bases in between. Germline CDR1 MNHNS, CDR2 SASEGT. The DNA for the CDR3 is TGTGCCAGCAGTGAAAGGAATCAGCCCCAGCATTTT. It is translated as CASSERNQPQHF.

This clone was seen just once. V usage is TRBV30 and J usage is TRBJ1-2, with 7 nucleotides matching TRBD1. CDR3 length: 15 residues. From germline, CDR1 is GTSNPN and CDR2 SVGIG (reference sequence). Trimming took 4 bases from V and 5 from J; bases not matched to a gene: 13. CDR3 residues: CAWNKGGLRGYGYTF. The DNA of the CDR3 is TGTGCCTGGAACAAAGGGGGCCTAAGGGGGTATGGCTACACCTTC. Using reference TRBV30 and TRBJ1-2 for the parts outside the CDR3, the full variable domain is SQTIHQWPATLVQPVGSPLSLECTVEGTSNPNLYWYRQAAGRGLQLLFYSVGIGQISSEVPQNLSASRPQDRQFILSSKKLLLSDSGFYLCAWNKGGLRGYGYTFGSGTRLTVV.

The V and J genes are TRBV30 and TRBJ2-7, with 8 bases fitting TRBD2. The V gene end was trimmed by 5 bases and the J gene end by 0 bases; junction bases not matched to a gene: 3. The germline V gene has CDR1 GTSNPN and CDR2 SVGIG (reference sequence). CDR3 size: 13 residues. The CDR3 nucleotides read TGTGCCTGGGGAAGCGGGGGCTCCTACGAGCAGTACTTC. Translating gives CAWGSGGSYEQYF.

The chain couples TRBV27 to TRBJ1-5; D uncertain. Germline V lookup: CDR1 MNHEY, CDR2 SMNVEV (reference sequence). Trimming removed 6 bases from V and 2 bases from J, with 11 bases in between. The CDR3 consists of 14 residues. The CDR3 is CASSPLDGNQPQHF. Here the CDR3 DNA reads TGTGCCAGCAGCCCCTTGGACGGCAATCAGCCCCAGCATTTT.

The J gene is TRBJ2-2, the V gene TRBV29-1, with 9 bases matching TRBD1. The CDR3 length is 14 residues. V trimming: 0 bases; J trimming: 9 bases; junction bases outside the gene matches: 5. Germline CDR1 SQVTM, CDR2 ANQGSEA. Here the CDR3 DNA reads TGCAGCGTTGAAGAGGACAGGGGACTCCGGGAGCTGTTTTTT. Protein: CSVEEDRGLRELFF.

The chain combines TRBV30 with TRBJ2-5; 10 positions agree with TRBD2. CDR1 is GTSNPN and CDR2 is SVGIG in the germline V gene (reference sequence). CDR3 length equals 15 residues. After removal of 0 bases from V and 4 bases from J, the junction contained 5 bases not matched to a gene. The CDR3: CAWSVERGGRETQYF. The CDR3 region has the DNA TGTGCCTGGAGTGTCGAGCGGGGGGGAAGAGAGACCCAGTACTTC.

The CDR3, as DNA: TGTGCCAGCAGGAGAAGACAGGACAACTACGAGCAGTACTTC. This sequence encodes CASRRRQDNYEQYF. The chain employs TRBV6-5 and TRBJ2-7; D may be TRBD1 (6 bases). Looked up from germline, CDR1 is MNHEY and CDR2 is SVGAGI. CDR3 length: 14 amino acids. V lost 6 bases and J lost 3, with 15 bases in between.

This rearrangement joins TRBV7-3 to TRBJ2-1; 8 bases map to TRBD1. CDR1 and CDR2 (germline): SGHTA, FQGTGA. This CDR3 contains 16 residues. The ends lost 5 bases at V and 9 bases at J; junction bases unmatched: 15. The CDR3 sequence: CASSERQGTLRGEQFF. In nucleotides, the CDR3 is TGTGCCAGCAGCGAAAGACAGGGGACCTTAAGGGGTGAGCAGTTCTTC.

This clone was counted a few times. CDR3 protein: CASSQGPVQPQHF. The CDR3 nucleotides are TGTGCCAGCAGCCAGGGGCCTGTACAGCCCCAGCATTTT. The gene calls are TRBV5-6 and TRBJ1-5; D might be TRBD1 (6 bases). The CDR3 extends over 13 amino acids. Trimming cost V 4 bases and J 7 bases, with 12 bases left between them. From germline, CDR1 is SGHDT and CDR2 YYEEEE.

The V call is TRBV4-2, the J call TRBJ2-3, with no clear D. The V gene's germline CDR1 is LGHNA and CDR2 YNFKEQ. V lost 4 bases and J 2 bases, leaving 4 bases between the germline ends. CDR3 length equals 12 residues. As DNA, the CDR3 is TGTGCCAGCAGCCGGTACACAGATACGCAGTATTTT. Its translation is CASSRYTDTQYF.

The chain employs TRBV30 and TRBJ2-1, with D unresolved. The germline CDR1 and CDR2 sequences are GTSNPN and SVGIG (reference sequence). This CDR3 spans 11 amino acids. V lost 0 bases to trimming and J lost 9 bases, with 6 bases between them. The CDR3 is CAWSVALEQFF. The CDR3 DNA is TGTGCCTGGAGTGTAGCTCTTGAGCAGTTCTTC.

V and J are TRBV4-1 and TRBJ1-2, with D unresolved. The CDR3 sequence is 15 residues long. CDR1 is MGHRA, CDR2 YSYEKL, per germline. V lost 4 bases to trimming and J lost 1 base, with 13 bases between them. The CDR3 bases are TGCGCCAGCAGCCCCCTAGGGCAGATTAACTATGGCTACACCTTC. It translates to CASSPLGQINYGYTF.